The rows below give T cell receptor beta chains drawn from one sample of a study of CD8+CD57+ T cells in acquired aplastic anemia. MiXCR was run by TCRdb on the reads, yielding one entry per CDR3 protein. Seen here are hundreds of thousands of distinct CDR3 sequences, about a third observed once, and the top ten hold less than 0.85%. The sample consisted of sorted CD4+, CD8+, or CD8+CD57+ T cells (not recorded which) from PBMCs. The receptors here all came from a human donor with aplastic anemia. CDR3s include the opening cysteine and the closing phenylalanine or tryptophan. The D gene is left open where the match is weak. Size is stated for part of the rows, as once, few or many counts, or as a class when the clone is expanded.

clone_size j_call v_call d_call cdr3_aa cdr3_nt
NA TRBJ2-1 TRBV25-1 TRBD2 CASSDALAGDPEQFF TGTGCCAGCAGTGACGCACTAGCGGGGGACCCTGAGCAGTTCTTC
few TRBJ2-5 TRBV6-5 TRBD2 CASSYGRLAGFQETQYF TGTGCCAGCAGTTACGGCAGACTAGCGGGGTTCCAAGAGACCCAGTACTTC
few TRBJ2-7 TRBV20-1 TRBD1 CSARDSGQSSYEQYF TGCAGTGCTAGAGATTCGGGACAGAGCTCCTACGAGCAGTACTTC
many TRBJ2-3 TRBV4-2 NA CASSPLGPSTDTQYF TGTGCCAGCAGCCCCCTGGGACCTAGCACAGATACGCAGTATTTT
NA TRBJ1-1 TRBV7-9 TRBD1 CASSLVRDRAIEAFF TGTGCCAGCAGCTTAGTCCGGGACAGGGCCATTGAAGCTTTCTTT
NA TRBJ1-5 TRBV6-1 TRBD1 CASRIGRGRNQPQHF TGTGCCAGCCGAATTGGAAGGGGGCGAAATCAGCCCCAGCATTTT
few TRBJ2-7 TRBV4-2 NA CASSQGDHLSVEQYF TGTGCCAGCAGCCAAGGGGACCACCTCTCTGTCGAGCAGTACTTC
many TRBJ2-3 TRBV9 NA CASSVPGMDTQYF TGTGCCAGCAGCGTACCAGGGATGGATACGCAGTATTTT
few TRBJ1-1 TRBV20-1 NA CSARDSSRGAEAFF TGCAGTGCTAGAGATAGTTCCAGGGGCGCTGAAGCTTTCTTT
many TRBJ1-1 TRBV2 NA CASQGRRNTEAFF TGTGCCAGCCAAGGACGGAGGAACACTGAAGCTTTCTTT
NA TRBJ1-2 TRBV19 TRBD1 CAWSVQDRDHYGYTF TGTGCCTGGAGTGTACAGGACAGGGACCATTATGGCTACACCTTC
few TRBJ2-3 TRBV12-3/TRBV12-4 TRBD2 CASSLPRRGGRDTQYF TGTGCCAGCAGCTTGCCCCGTCGGGGGGGAAGAGATACGCAGTATTTT
NA TRBJ2-3 TRBV20-1 NA CSALFGSTDTQCF TGCAGTGCTCTATTCGGTAGCACAGATACGCAGTGTTTT
NA TRBJ2-2 TRBV19 NA CASSIFGTGVTGELFF TGTGCCAGTAGTATATTCGGGACTGGCGTAACCGGGGAGCTGTTTTTT
few TRBJ2-3 TRBV20-1 NA CSARVQGSTDTQYF TGCAGTGCTAGAGTCCAGGGGAGCACAGATACGCAGTATTTT
many TRBJ1-1 TRBV19 NA CASSTGWSTEAFF TGTGCCAGTAGTACGGGTTGGAGCACTGAAGCTTTCTTT
few TRBJ1-6 TRBV27 NA CASSLVANSPLHF TGTGCCAGCAGTTTAGTGGCAAATTCACCCCTCCACTTT
NA TRBJ2-7 TRBV4-1 TRBD1 CASSQTRQGLSDEQYF TGCGCCAGCAGCCAAACGCGACAGGGGTTGTCGGACGAGCAGTACTTC
many TRBJ1-3 TRBV20-1 NA CSASRVGISGNTIYF TGCAGTGCTAGTAGGGTAGGGATCTCTGGAAACACCATATATTTT
many TRBJ2-7 TRBV7-9 NA CASSLAGRNYEQYF TGTGCCAGCAGCTTAGCAGGGAGGAACTACGAGCAGTACTTC
NA TRBJ1-2 TRBV11-2 NA CASSLVDGKQPVSVYGYTF TGTGCCAGCAGCTTAGTAGACGGCAAACAGCCGGTAAGCGTGTATGGCTACACCTTC
many TRBJ1-1 TRBV15 NA CATTRRRNTEAFF TGTGCCACCACCAGGAGGAGGAACACTGAAGCTTTCTTT
NA TRBJ2-7 TRBV5-4 TRBD2 CASSSTSGGVNEQYF TGTGCCAGCAGCTCCACTTCGGGGGGAGTCAACGAGCAGTACTTC
few TRBJ2-1 TRBV15 NA CATSSRDGRNEQFF TGTGCCACCAGCAGCCGGGACGGTCGCAATGAGCAGTTCTTC
many TRBJ1-3 TRBV25-1 NA CASSSGGNTIYF TGTGCCAGCAGTAGTGGAGGCAACACCATATATTTT
NA TRBJ1-5 TRBV2 NA CASSAGDGNQPQHF TGTGCCAGCAGTGCGGGGGACGGGAATCAGCCCCAGCATTTT
many TRBJ2-7 TRBV20-1 NA CSASVTSSYEQYF TGCAGTGCGTCTGTTACTAGTTCCTACGAGCAGTACTTC
NA TRBJ1-2 TRBV25-1 NA CASSPQDRAYGYTF TGTGCCAGCAGCCCACAGGACAGAGCCTATGGCTACACCTTC
NA TRBJ2-2 TRBV5-1 TRBD1 CASSLDRARTGELFF TGCGCCAGCAGCCTCGACAGGGCTCGGACTGGGGAGCTGTTTTTT
NA TRBJ2-7 TRBV5-1 NA CASSLGITTYEQYF TGCGCCAGCAGCCTAGGTATAACTACCTACGAGCAGTACTTC
once TRBJ2-7 TRBV20-1 NA CSASVGGYNEQYF TGCAGTGCTAGCGTCGGGGGATACAATGAGCAGTACTTC
many TRBJ2-7 TRBV20-1 NA CSARPVHEQYF TGCAGTGCTAGACCCGTGCACGAGCAGTACTTC
NA TRBJ2-3 TRBV5-8 NA CASSMGDPDTQYF TGTGCCAGCAGCATGGGGGACCCAGATACGCAGTATTTT
NA TRBJ1-2 TRBV5-6 NA CASSLKFLSGYTF TGTGCCAGCAGCTTGAAGTTTTTGTCTGGCTACACCTTC
NA TRBJ1-1 TRBV2 NA CASSDLGTEAFF TGTGCCAGCAGTGATCTGGGGACTGAAGCTTTCTTT
few TRBJ1-1 TRBV11-2 TRBD1 CASRQGAGTEAFF TGTGCCAGCAGACAGGGGGCGGGTACTGAAGCTTTCTTT
many TRBJ1-5 TRBV20-1 TRBD1 CSAQDRVGNQPQHF TGCAGTGCTCAGGACAGGGTCGGCAATCAGCCCCAGCATTTT
few TRBJ1-1 TRBV5-1 NA CASSLDRQTLEAFF TGCGCCAGCAGCTTGGACAGACAAACACTGGAAGCTTTCTTT
many TRBJ2-1 TRBV19 NA CAIRESGDKYEQFF TGTGCTATAAGGGAGAGCGGGGACAAATATGAGCAGTTCTTC
NA TRBJ1-2 TRBV29-1 NA CSVDRQADYGYTF TGCAGCGTTGACAGACAAGCAGACTATGGCTACACCTTC
NA TRBJ1-1 TRBV29-1 NA CSVEQVTAEAFF TGCAGCGTTGAACAGGTAACAGCTGAAGCTTTCTTT
many TRBJ1-2 TRBV12-3/TRBV12-4 TRBD1 CASSPQTGAVGGYTF TGTGCCAGCAGTCCACAGACAGGGGCAGTTGGTGGCTACACCTTC
many TRBJ1-2 TRBV5-1 NA CASSLYINYGYTF TGCGCCAGCAGCTTGTACATCAACTATGGCTACACCTTC
NA TRBJ1-1 TRBV19 TRBD1 CASKTGVAYTEAFF TGTGCCAGTAAGACAGGGGTGGCGTACACTGAAGCTTTCTTT
many TRBJ2-1 TRBV7-2 TRBD2 CASSLGAAGTNNEQFF TGTGCCAGCAGCTTAGGGGCAGCGGGAACTAACAATGAGCAGTTCTTC
NA TRBJ1-1 TRBV20-1 NA CSATVAENTEAFF TGCAGTGCCACCGTGGCGGAGAACACTGAAGCTTTCTTT
NA TRBJ2-3 TRBV11-2 NA CASSFPEAESTDTQYF TGTGCCAGCAGCTTCCCGGAAGCGGAGAGCACAGATACGCAGTATTTT
many TRBJ2-3 TRBV19 TRBD1 CASSVGTGMADTQYF TGTGCCAGTAGTGTAGGGACAGGGATGGCAGATACGCAGTATTTT
NA TRBJ1-1 TRBV5-6 NA CASSLVSGRTEAFF TGTGCCAGCAGCTTGGTGTCGGGTCGAACTGAAGCTTTCTTT
few TRBJ1-2 TRBV7-2 NA CASSAGGAYGYTF TGTGCCAGCAGTGCCGGGGGAGCCTATGGCTACACCTTC
many TRBJ1-1 TRBV19 TRBD1 CASSWTGAEAFF TGTGCCAGTAGTTGGACAGGGGCTGAAGCTTTCTTT